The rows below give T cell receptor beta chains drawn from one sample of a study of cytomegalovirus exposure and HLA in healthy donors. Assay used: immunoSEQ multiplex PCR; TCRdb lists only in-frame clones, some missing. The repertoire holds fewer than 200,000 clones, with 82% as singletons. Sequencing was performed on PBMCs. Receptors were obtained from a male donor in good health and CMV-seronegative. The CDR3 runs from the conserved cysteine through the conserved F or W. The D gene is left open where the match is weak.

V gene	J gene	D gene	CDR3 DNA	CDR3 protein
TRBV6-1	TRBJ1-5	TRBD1	TGTGCCAGCAGTGAAAACAGGGGGGAAAATCAGCCCCAGCATTTT	CASSENRGENQPQHF
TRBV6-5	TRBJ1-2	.	TGTGCCAGCAGCAGGGGTTGGTATGGCTACACCTTC	CASSRGWYGYTF
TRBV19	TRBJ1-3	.	TGTGCCAGTTTCGGGAGCTCTGGAAACACCATATATTTT	CASFGSSGNTIYF
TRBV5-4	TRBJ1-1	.	TGTGCCAGCAGCTTGGTGGAGCGGAACACTGAAGCTTTCTTT	CASSLVERNTEAFF
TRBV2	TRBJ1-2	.	TGTGCCAGCAGTGAATACTCACCTGGCTATGGCTACACCTTC	CASSEYSPGYGYTF
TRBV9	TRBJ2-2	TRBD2	TGTGCCAGCAGCGGCTCATTGCGGGAGGGCCCCACCGGGGAGCTGTTTTTT	CASSGSLREGPTGELFF
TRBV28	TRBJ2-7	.	TGTGCCAGCAGTTTCGCCTACGAGCAGTACTTC	CASSFAYEQYF
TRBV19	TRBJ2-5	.	TGTGCCAGTAGTACGACACAAGAGACCCAGTACTTC	CASSTTQETQYF
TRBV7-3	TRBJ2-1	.	TGTGCCAGCAGAACCCAAGGGGCGACTGAGCAGTTCTTC	CASRTQGATEQFF
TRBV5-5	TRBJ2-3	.	TGTGCCAGCTCCGACATCAACACAGATACGCAGTATTTT	CASSDINTDTQYF
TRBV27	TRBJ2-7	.	TGTGCCAGCAGTATCAACTCCATTTACGAGCAGTACTTC	CASSINSIYEQYF
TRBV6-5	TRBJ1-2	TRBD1	TGTGCCAGCAGTTACTGGACAGGGTTACGCTATGGCTACACCTTC	CASSYWTGLRYGYTF
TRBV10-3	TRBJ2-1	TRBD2	TGTGCCATCAGTGAGTACGCGGGAGACGGGAATGAGCAGTTCTTC	CAISEYAGDGNEQFF